This paragraph reports one TCR beta chain. The sample belongs to a study of blood T cell repertoires in COVID-19. As for the study in general: Samples taken during acute and convalescent COVID-19 were collected in the United States, Italy and Spain. T cells, B-cell-depleted T cells, or PBMCs provided the cDNA or gDNA that served as material.

Original analysis: Quantification of nucleated cells was approximated via reference gene primer amplification. TCRdb keeps only in-frame clones here, not all; method: immunoSEQ multiplex PCR. V, J and clone size were drawn from that table, and D and trimming were deduced from the DNA. The repertoire consists of roughly 250,000 clones, with roughly 80% occurring once and the leading ten covering more than 9.5%. The sequenced sample was peripheral blood. The TCR originated in a woman older than 75 with acute or convalescent COVID-19.

In nucleotides, the CDR3 is TGTGCCAGCAGTCCGACAGGGGGCCCCGAGACCCAGTACTTC. Protein sequence: CASSPTGGPETQYF. The chain links TRBV25-1 to TRBJ2-5; 10 nucleotides align to TRBD1. Germline V gene data show CDR1 as MGHDK and CDR2 as SYGVNS. Trimming took 5 bases from V and 5 from J; bases not matched to a gene: 5. The CDR3 has 14 amino acids.